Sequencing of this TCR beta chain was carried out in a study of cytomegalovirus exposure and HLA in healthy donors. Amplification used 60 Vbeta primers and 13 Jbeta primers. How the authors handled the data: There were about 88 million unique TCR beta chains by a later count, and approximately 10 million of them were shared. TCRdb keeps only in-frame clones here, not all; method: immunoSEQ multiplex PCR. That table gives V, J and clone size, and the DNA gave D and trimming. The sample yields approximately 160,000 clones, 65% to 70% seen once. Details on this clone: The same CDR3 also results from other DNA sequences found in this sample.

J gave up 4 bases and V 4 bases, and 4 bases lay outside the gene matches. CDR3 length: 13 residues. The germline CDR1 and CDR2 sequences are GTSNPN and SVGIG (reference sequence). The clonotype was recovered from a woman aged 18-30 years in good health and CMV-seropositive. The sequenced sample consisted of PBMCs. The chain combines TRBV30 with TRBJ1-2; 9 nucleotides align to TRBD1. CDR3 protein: CAWTGTGPYGYTF. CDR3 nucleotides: TGTGCCTGGACCGGGACAGGGCCCTATGGCTACACCTTC.